A selection of T cell receptor beta chains follows, all from one sample in a study of human thymus T cells. Assay used: immunoSEQ multiplex PCR; TCRdb lists only in-frame clones, some missing. The sample yields 75,000 to 90,000 clones, around 96% seen once. The sample was thymus tissue. The receptor source for this set is a boy in the first two years of life with a congenital heart defect but otherwise immunologically healthy. CDR3s include the opening cysteine and the closing phenylalanine or tryptophan. D genes are given only for firm matches. Clone size is not always given. Where it is, it says once, few, many or a class for expanded clones.

TRBD2,NA,TRBJ2-3,TRBV4-2,TGTGCCAGCAGCCAAGATTTAAGCGGGGGGTACACAGATACGCAGTATTTT,CASSQDLSGGYTDTQYF
NA,NA,TRBJ1-5,TRBV5-5,TGTGCCAGCAGCTTGGTAAGGGACAATCAGCCCCAGCATTTT,CASSLVRDNQPQHF
NA,NA,TRBJ1-1,TRBV7-2,TGTGCCAGCAGCTTAGAAAATTGGGTTATTAGGACTGAAGCTTTCTTT,CASSLENWVIRTEAFF
NA,NA,TRBJ2-7,TRBV20-1,TGCAGTGCCCAGGGGAGTGAGCAGTACTTC,CSAQGSEQYF
NA,once,TRBJ2-1,TRBV13,TGTGCCAGCAGTTTAGCCCCTAGCTCCTCCTACAATGAGCAGTTCTTC,CASSLAPSSSYNEQFF
NA,NA,TRBJ2-5,TRBV7-9,TGTGCCAGCAGCTTTGGGGAGACCCAGTACTTC,CASSFGETQYF
NA,NA,TRBJ2-2,TRBV9,TGTGCCAGCAGCCCCGTCCCGGCTAGCAAGTACTCGGGGGAGCTGTTTTTT,CASSPVPASKYSGELFF
NA,NA,TRBJ2-1,TRBV5-6,TGTGCCAGCAGCTCTTGGTTTAGCTCCTACAATGAGCAGTTCTTC,CASSSWFSSYNEQFF
TRBD2,NA,TRBJ2-5,TRBV18,TGTGCCAGCTCACCTAAAAGGACTAGCGGGTCACAAGAGACCCAGTACTTC,CASSPKRTSGSQETQYF
TRBD1,NA,TRBJ2-5,TRBV5-4,TGTGCCAGCAGCTCTGACAGGGGGATACGAGAGACCCAGTACTTC,CASSSDRGIRETQYF
TRBD1,once,TRBJ2-7,TRBV5-1,TGCGCCAGCAGCTTGAATCGGACAGGGGGAAGGAACGAGCAGTACTTC,CASSLNRTGGRNEQYF
NA,NA,TRBJ2-7,TRBV28,TGTGCCAGCAGCCGTCAGGGTAAGCAGTACTTC,CASSRQGKQYF
NA,NA,TRBJ2-5,TRBV18,TGTGCCAGCTCACCACCGCAAGAGACCCAGTACTTC,CASSPPQETQYF
TRBD2,NA,TRBJ2-3,TRBV7-2,TGTGCCAGCAGCCACATTGGACTAGCGGGAGGGCCGGGAGATACGCAGTATTTT,CASSHIGLAGGPGDTQYF
TRBD1,NA,TRBJ1-6,TRBV5-1,TGCGCCAGCAGCTTGGTACAGGGGAATTCACCCCTCCACTTT,CASSLVQGNSPLHF
NA,NA,TRBJ2-2,TRBV19,TGTGCCAGTAGTACGCATAGGGACACCGGCACCGGGGAGCTGTTTTTT,CASSTHRDTGTGELFF
NA,NA,TRBJ2-5,TRBV5-1,TGCGCCAGCAGCCCCCCATCCGGCCTGGAAGAGACCCAGTACTTC,CASSPPSGLEETQYF
TRBD1,NA,TRBJ2-5,TRBV5-1,TGCGCCAGCAGCTTGGGCCAAGGGGTTCCACAGGGGCGAAAAGAGACCCAGTACTTC,CASSLGQGVPQGRKETQYF
NA,NA,TRBJ2-5,TRBV30,TGTGCCTGGAGTGTAAATTTTAGGGGGTTACAAGAGACCCAGTACTTC,CAWSVNFRGLQETQYF
NA,NA,TRBJ1-6,TRBV6-1,TGTGCCAGCAGGGTTAATTCACCCCTCCACTTT,CASRVNSPLHF
NA,NA,TRBJ2-7,TRBV7-2,TGTGCCAGCAGCATCGGGACAGCCACTAGCGTGCTACCCTCCTACGAGCAGTACTTC,CASSIGTATSVLPSYEQYF
TRBD1,NA,TRBJ2-5,TRBV9,TGTGCCAGCAGCGTAGACGGGACAGGGAAAGAGACCCAGTACTTC,CASSVDGTGKETQYF
TRBD1,NA,TRBJ1-3,TRBV5-1,TGCGCCAGCAGCTTGGCACCCGTTTCCCGGAAAGGACAGGGAGAAAGTGGAAACACCATATATTTT,CASSLAPVSRKGQGESGNTIYF
TRBD1,NA,TRBJ2-1,TRBV19,TGTGCCAGTTTAAACTCGGGACAGGGGAAAAATGAGCAGTTCTTC,CASLNSGQGKNEQFF
TRBD1,NA,TRBJ1-1,TRBV27,TGTGCCAGCAGTTTATCTGGACAGGGAAGAGAAGCTTTCTTT,CASSLSGQGREAFF
NA,NA,TRBJ2-7,TRBV25-1,TGTGCCAGCAGGGACTGGAAGTACGAGCAGTACTTC,CASRDWKYEQYF
NA,NA,TRBJ1-5,TRBV25-1,TGTGCCAGCAGTGGGCGGCATAGCAATCAGCCCCAGCATTTT,CASSGRHSNQPQHF
TRBD1,NA,TRBJ2-1,TRBV29-1,TGCAGCGTTGTTGGGTTTAGGACAGGGGGTTACAATGAGCAGTTCTTC,CSVVGFRTGGYNEQFF
NA,NA,TRBJ2-1,TRBV19,TGTGCCAGTAGCCACGGACTTTACAATGAGCAGTTCTTC,CASSHGLYNEQFF
NA,NA,TRBJ2-7,TRBV19,TGTGCCAGTAGTATGTTTAGCTCCTACGAGCAGTACTTC,CASSMFSSYEQYF
TRBD2,NA,TRBJ2-1,TRBV5-4,TGTGCCAGCAGCTTTCGCGCGGGGGCCTACAATGAGCAGTTCTTC,CASSFRAGAYNEQFF
NA,NA,TRBJ1-5,TRBV27,TGTGCCAGCAGCCCAGGGGCGATATATAGCAATCAGCCCCAGCATTTT,CASSPGAIYSNQPQHF
NA,NA,TRBJ1-2,TRBV20-1,TGCAGTGCTACAGGGTATGGCTACACCTTC,CSATGYGYTF
TRBD1,once,TRBJ1-2,TRBV5-6,TGTGCCAGCAGAGCCTTGACAGGGGGGTATGGCTACACCTTC,CASRALTGGYGYTF
NA,NA,TRBJ1-4,TRBV29-1,TGCAGCGTTGGGGTCGACGAAAAACTGTTTTTT,CSVGVDEKLFF
NA,NA,TRBJ2-3,TRBV5-4,TGTGCCAGCAGCTCGACAGGTGGGAGCACAGATACGCAGTATTTT,CASSSTGGSTDTQYF
NA,NA,TRBJ1-1,TRBV7-8,TGTGCCAGCAGCTCCCCTCAACATAAGAACACTGAAGCTTTCTTT,CASSSPQHKNTEAFF
TRBD1,NA,TRBJ2-7,TRBV6-1,TGTGCCAGCAGTGTGACAGGGAAAATCTACGAGCAGTACTTC,CASSVTGKIYEQYF
TRBD1,NA,TRBJ1-5,TRBV7-7,TGTGCTAGCAGCAAATGCCGACAGGGAGTACTTTATAGCAATCAGCCCCAGCATTTT,CASSKCRQGVLYSNQPQHF
NA,NA,TRBJ2-5,TRBV5-1,TGCGCCAGCAGCTTGGAACTAGGCCAAGAGACCCAGTACTTC,CASSLELGQETQYF
NA,once,TRBJ1-5,TRBV28,TGTGCCAGCTGGAAGGGCAATCAGCCCCAGCATTTT,CASWKGNQPQHF
NA,NA,TRBJ2-1,TRBV7-3,TGTGCCAGCAGCTTAAACGCTTGTGGGACCGCGAGCTCCTACAATGAGCAGTTCTTC,CASSLNACGTASSYNEQFF
TRBD1,NA,TRBJ2-6,TRBV5-1,TGCGCCAGCAGTCCCCCGGGACAGTGCTCTGGGGCCAACGTCCTGACTTTC,CASSPPGQCSGANVLTF
NA,NA,TRBJ1-2,TRBV5-5,TGTGCCAGCAGCTTTTGGGACTATGGCTACACCTTC,CASSFWDYGYTF
NA,NA,TRBJ2-1,TRBV25-1,TGTGCCAGCAGTCAAGCCTACAATGAGCAGTTCTTC,CASSQAYNEQFF
TRBD1,NA,TRBJ1-1,TRBV27,TGTGCCAGCAGTCTAGGACAGGGGTGGGCGAACACTGAAGCTTTCTTT,CASSLGQGWANTEAFF